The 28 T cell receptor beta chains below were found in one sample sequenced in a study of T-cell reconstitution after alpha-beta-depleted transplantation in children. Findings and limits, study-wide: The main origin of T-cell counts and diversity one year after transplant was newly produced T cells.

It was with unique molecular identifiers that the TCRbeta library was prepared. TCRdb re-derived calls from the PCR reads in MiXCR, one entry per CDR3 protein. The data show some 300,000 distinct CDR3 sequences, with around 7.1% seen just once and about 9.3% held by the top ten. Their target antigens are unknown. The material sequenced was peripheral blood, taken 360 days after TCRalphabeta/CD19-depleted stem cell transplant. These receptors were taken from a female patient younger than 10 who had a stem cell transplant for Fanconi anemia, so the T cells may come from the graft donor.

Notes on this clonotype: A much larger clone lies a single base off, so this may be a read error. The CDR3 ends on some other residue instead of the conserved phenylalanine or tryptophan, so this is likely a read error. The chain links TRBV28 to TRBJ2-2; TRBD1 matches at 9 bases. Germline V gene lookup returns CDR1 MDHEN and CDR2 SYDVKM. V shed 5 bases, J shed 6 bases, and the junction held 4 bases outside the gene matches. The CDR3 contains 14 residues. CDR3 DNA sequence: TGTGCCAGCAGTCGACAGGGGGGGCCCGGGGAGCTGTTTTGT. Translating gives CASSRQGGPGELFC.

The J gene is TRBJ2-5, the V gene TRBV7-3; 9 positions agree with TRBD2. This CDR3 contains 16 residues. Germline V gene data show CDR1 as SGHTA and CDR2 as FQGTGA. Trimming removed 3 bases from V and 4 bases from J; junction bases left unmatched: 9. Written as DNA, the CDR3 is TGTGCCAGCAGCTTGGATCCATTTAGCGGGGGAGAGACCCAGTACTTC. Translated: CASSLDPFSGGETQYF.

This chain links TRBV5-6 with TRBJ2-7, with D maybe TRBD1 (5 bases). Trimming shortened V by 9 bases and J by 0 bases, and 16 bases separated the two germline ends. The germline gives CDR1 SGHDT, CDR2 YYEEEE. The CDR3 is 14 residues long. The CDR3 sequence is CAMGPGLVSYEQYV. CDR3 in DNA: TGTGCCATGGGCCCAGGGCTGGTCTCCTACGAGCAGTACGTC.

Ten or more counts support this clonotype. In DNA form, the CDR3 reads TGTGCCAGCAGTGAATACGGGGCGATGAACACCGGGGAGCTGTTTTTT. It translates to CASSEYGAMNTGELFF. The rearrangement links TRBV25-1 to TRBJ2-2; D may correspond to TRBD1 or TRBD2 (5 bases each). The CDR3 is made up of 16 amino acids. V dropped 0 bases and J dropped 1 base, with 9 bases sitting between them. Germline-derived CDR1 and CDR2 are MGHDK and SYGVNS.

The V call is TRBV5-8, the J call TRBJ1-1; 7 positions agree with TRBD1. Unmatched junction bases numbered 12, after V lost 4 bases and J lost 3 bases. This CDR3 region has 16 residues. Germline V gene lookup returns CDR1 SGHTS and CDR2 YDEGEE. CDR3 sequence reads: CASSPLQTGRDTEAFF. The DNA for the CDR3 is TGTGCCAGCAGCCCCCTCCAGACAGGGAGGGACACTGAAGCTTTCTTT.

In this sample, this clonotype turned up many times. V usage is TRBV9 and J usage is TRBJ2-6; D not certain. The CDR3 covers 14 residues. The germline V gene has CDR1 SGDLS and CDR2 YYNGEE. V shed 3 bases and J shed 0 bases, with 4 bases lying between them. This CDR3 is CASSAVSGANVLTF. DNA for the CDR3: TGTGCCAGCAGCGCGGTCTCTGGGGCCAACGTCCTGACTTTC. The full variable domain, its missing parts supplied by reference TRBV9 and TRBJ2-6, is DSGVTQTPKHLITATGQRVTLRCSPRSGDLSVYWYQQSLDQGLQFLIQYYNGEERAKGNILERFSAQQFPDLHSELNLSSLELGDSALYFCASSAVSGANVLTFGAGSRLTVL.

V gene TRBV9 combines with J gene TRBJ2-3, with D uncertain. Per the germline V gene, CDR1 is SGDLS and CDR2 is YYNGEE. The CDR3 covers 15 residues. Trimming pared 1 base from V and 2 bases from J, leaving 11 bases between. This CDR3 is CASSVFHKTTDTQYF. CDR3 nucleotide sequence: TGTGCCAGCAGCGTATTTCACAAGACCACAGATACGCAGTATTTT.

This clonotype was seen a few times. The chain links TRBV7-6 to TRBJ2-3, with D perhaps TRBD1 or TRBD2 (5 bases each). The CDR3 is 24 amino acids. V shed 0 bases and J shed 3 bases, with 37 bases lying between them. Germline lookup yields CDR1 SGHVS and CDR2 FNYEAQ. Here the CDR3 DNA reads TGTGCCAGCAGCTTAGCGACGGGGTGGGGGTGGTCCCCCGACTCATCCAATGGTACAGATACGCAGTATTTT. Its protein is CASSLATGWGWSPDSSNGTDTQYF.

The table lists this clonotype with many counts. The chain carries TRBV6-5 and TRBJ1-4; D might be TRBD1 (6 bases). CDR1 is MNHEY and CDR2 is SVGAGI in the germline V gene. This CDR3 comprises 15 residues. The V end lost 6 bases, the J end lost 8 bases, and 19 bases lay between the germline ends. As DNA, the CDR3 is TGTGCCAGCAGAGCTTCGGGGGCGGGCAGCGAAAAACTGTTTTTT. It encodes CASRASGAGSEKLFF.

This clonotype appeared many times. Here the CDR3 reads CASSPRAFNEQFF. CDR3 DNA sequence: TGTGCCAGCAGCCCCCGCGCTTTCAATGAGCAGTTCTTC. The chain is built from TRBV11-2 and TRBJ2-1, with D unresolved. V was clipped by 5 bases and J by 6 bases, with 11 bases between them. CDR1 and CDR2 (germline): SGHAT, FQNNGV. The CDR3 runs 13 residues. The entire variable domain, with the rest obtained from reference TRBV11-2 and TRBJ2-1, is as follows: EAGVAQSPRYKIIEKRQSVAFWCNPISGHATLYWYQQILGQGPKLLIQFQNNGVVDDSQLPKDRFSAERLKGVDSTLKIQPAKLEDSAVYLCASSPRAFNEQFFGPGTRLTVL.

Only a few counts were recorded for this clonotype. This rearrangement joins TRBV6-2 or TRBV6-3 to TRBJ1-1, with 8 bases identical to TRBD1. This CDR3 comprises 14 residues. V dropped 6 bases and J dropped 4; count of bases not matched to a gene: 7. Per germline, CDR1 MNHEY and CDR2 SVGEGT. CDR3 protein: CASRKQGVGTEAFF. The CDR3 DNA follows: TGTGCCAGCAGGAAACAGGGGGTAGGCACTGAAGCTTTCTTT.

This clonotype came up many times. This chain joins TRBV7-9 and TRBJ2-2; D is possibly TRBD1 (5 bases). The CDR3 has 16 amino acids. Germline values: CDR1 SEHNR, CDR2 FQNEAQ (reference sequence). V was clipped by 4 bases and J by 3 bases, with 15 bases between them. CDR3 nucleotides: TGTGCCAGCAGCTCCCCGCAGGGCACGTACACCGGGGAGCTGTTTTTT. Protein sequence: CASSSPQGTYTGELFF.

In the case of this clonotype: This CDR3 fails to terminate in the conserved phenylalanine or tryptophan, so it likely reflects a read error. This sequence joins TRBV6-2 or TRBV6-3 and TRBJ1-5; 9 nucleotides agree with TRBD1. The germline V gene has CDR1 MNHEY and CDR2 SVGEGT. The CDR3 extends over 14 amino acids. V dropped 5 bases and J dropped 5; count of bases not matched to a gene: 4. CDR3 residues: CASSLRQGDQPQHC. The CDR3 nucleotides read TGTGCCAGCAGTCTTCGACAGGGGGATCAGCCCCAGCATTGT.

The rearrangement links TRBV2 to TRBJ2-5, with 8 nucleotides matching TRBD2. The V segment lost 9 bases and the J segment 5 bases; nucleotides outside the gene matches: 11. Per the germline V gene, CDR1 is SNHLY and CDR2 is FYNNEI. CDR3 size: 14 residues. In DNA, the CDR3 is TGTGCCAGGGCGAGAACGGGGGGGCCTGAGACCCAGTACTTC. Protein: CARARTGGPETQYF.

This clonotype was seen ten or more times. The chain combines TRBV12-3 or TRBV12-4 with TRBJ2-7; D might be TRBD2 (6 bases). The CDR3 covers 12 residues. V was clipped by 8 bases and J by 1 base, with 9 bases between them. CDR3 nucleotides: TGTGCCAGCCGAGGGACTTCCTACGAGCAGTACTTC. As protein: CASRGTSYEQYF.

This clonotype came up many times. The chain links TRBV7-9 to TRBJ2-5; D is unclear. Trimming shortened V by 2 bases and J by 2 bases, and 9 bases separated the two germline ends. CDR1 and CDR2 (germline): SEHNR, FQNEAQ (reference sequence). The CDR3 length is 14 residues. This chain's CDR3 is CASSLNTAQETQYF. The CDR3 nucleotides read TGTGCCAGCAGCTTAAATACAGCTCAAGAGACCCAGTACTTC.

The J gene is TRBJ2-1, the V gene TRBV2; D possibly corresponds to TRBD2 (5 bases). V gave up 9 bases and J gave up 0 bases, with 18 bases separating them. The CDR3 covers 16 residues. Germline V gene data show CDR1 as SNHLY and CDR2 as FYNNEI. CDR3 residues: CARRRAVFSSYNEQFF. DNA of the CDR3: TGTGCCAGGAGAAGAGCGGTTTTTAGCTCCTACAATGAGCAGTTCTTC.

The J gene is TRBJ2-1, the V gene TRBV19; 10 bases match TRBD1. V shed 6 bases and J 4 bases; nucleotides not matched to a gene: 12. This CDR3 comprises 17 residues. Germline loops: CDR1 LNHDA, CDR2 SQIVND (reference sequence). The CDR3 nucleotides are TGTGCCAGTAGGAGCGGGACAGGGGAGAGGAGGTACAATGAGCAGTTCTTC. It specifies CASRSGTGERRYNEQFF.

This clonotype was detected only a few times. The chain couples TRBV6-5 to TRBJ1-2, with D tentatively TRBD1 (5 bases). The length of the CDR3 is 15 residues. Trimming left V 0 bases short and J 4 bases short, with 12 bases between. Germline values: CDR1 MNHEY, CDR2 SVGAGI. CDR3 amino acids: CASSYSPGLGYGYTF. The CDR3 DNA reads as TGTGCCAGCAGTTACTCCCCAGGGCTCGGCTATGGCTACACCTTC.

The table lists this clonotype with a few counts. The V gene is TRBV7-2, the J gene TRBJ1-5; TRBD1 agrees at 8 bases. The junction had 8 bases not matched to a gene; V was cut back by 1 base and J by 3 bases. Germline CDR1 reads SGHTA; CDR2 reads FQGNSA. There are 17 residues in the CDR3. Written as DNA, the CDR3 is TGTGCCAGCAGCTTAGTGAGTGCGGGACAGGCCAATCAGCCCCAGCATTTT. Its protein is CASSLVSAGQANQPQHF.

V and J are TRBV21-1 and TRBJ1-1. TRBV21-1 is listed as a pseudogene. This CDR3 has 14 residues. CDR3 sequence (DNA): TGTGCCAGCGGCTGGGAAAGAAGAAACACTGAAGCTTTCTTT. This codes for CASGWERRNTEAFF.

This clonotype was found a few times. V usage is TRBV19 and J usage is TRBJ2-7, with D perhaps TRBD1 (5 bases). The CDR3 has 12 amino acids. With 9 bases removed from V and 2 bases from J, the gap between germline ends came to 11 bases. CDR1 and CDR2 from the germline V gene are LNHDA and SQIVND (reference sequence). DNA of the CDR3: TGTGCCAGCCAGGGTTTCACCTACGAGCAGTACTTC. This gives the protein CASQGFTYEQYF.

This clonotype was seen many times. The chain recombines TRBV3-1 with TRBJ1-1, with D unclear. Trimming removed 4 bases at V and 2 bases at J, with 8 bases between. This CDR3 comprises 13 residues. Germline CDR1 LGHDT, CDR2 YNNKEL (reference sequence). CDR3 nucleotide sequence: TGTGCCAGCAGCCCATCCTACAACACTGAAGCTTTCTTT. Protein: CASSPSYNTEAFF. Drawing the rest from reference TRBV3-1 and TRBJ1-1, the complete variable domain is DTAVSQTPKYLVTQMGNDKSIKCEQNLGHDTMYWYKQDSKKFLKIMFSYNNKELIINETVPNRFSPKSPDKAHLNLHINSLELGDSAVYFCASSPSYNTEAFFGQGTRLTVV.

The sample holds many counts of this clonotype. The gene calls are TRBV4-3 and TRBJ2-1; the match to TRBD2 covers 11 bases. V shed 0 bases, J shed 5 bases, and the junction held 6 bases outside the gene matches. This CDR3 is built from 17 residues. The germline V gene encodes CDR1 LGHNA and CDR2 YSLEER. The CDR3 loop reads CASSQESGLAENNEQFF. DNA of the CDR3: TGCGCCAGCAGCCAAGAATCGGGACTAGCGGAGAACAATGAGCAGTTCTTC.

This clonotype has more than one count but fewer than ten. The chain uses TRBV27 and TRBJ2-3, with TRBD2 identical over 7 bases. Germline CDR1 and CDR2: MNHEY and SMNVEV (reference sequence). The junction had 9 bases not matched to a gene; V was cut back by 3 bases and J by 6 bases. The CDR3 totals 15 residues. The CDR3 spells CASSFGTTRTDTQYF. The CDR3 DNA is TGTGCCAGCAGTTTCGGGACTACCCGAACGGATACGCAGTATTTT.

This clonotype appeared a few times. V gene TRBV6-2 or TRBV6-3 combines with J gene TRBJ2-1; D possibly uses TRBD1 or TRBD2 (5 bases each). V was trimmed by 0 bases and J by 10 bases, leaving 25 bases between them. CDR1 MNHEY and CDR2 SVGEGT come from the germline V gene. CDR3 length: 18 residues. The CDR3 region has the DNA TGTGCCAGCAGTTACTCGATAGGTAGAGCTTACGTCGAGGGGGAGCAGTTCTTC. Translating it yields CASSYSIGRAYVEGEQFF.

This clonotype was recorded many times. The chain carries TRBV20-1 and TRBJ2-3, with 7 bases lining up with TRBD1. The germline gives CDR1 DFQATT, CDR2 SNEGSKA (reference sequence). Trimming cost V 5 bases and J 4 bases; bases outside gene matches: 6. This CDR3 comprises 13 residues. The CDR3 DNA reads TGCAGTGCTGGACGAACAGGGGCAGATACGCAGTATTTT. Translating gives CSAGRTGADTQYF.

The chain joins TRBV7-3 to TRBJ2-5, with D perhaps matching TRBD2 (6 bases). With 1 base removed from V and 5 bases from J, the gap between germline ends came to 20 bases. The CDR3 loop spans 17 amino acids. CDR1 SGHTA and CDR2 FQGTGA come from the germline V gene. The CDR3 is CASSLNGGGTLVETQYF. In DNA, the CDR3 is TGTGCCAGCAGCTTAAACGGGGGTGGGACCTTAGTGGAGACCCAGTACTTC.